The 7 T cell receptor beta chains given below trace back to one sample, sequenced in a study of blood T cell repertoires in COVID-19. Measured with immunoSEQ multiplex PCR; TCRdb has only the in-frame clones, and not every one. The table has fewer than 15,000 clones, about 86% seen once. The sequenced sample was peripheral blood. The receptors originated from a human donor in a cohort sampled during active COVID-19.

V is TRBV9 and J is TRBJ2-1, with D unresolved. V was pared by 3 bases and J by 5 bases, with 15 bases between. This CDR3 has 15 amino acids. CDR1 is SGDLS, CDR2 YYNGEE, per germline. CDR3 in DNA: TGTGCCAGCAGCGGACCCACTCCCGAGGACAATGAGCAGTTCTTC. This gives the protein CASSGPTPEDNEQFF.

V and J are TRBV2 and TRBJ1-3, with TRBD1 matching 9 bases. CDR1 and CDR2 (germline): SNHLY, FYNNEI. This CDR3 has 15 residues. V dropped 5 bases and J dropped 3; count of bases not matched to a gene: 5. The CDR3 nucleotides read TGTGCCAGCAGTTATACAGGGGGCAGTGGAAACACCATATATTTT. Protein sequence: CASSYTGGSGNTIYF.

The chain recombines TRBV5-8 with TRBJ1-3; the match to TRBD1 covers 8 bases. The CDR3 has 14 residues. V dropped 3 bases and J dropped 6; count of bases not matched to a gene: 5. The V gene's germline CDR1 is SGHTS and CDR2 YDEGEE. CDR3 sequence (DNA): TGTGCCAGCAGCTCGAGACAGGGGCAAAACACCATATATTTT. Protein: CASSSRQGQNTIYF.

The gene calls are TRBV9 and TRBJ2-1; 9 nucleotides line up with TRBD2. V lost 4 bases, J lost 4 bases, and 12 bases stayed unmatched. The CDR3 runs 17 residues. CDR1 and CDR2 (germline): SGDLS, YYNGEE. CDR3 sequence reads: CASSSRLRGGLYNEQFF. CDR3 DNA: TGTGCCAGCAGCTCCCGCTTGCGGGGGGGCCTTTACAATGAGCAGTTCTTC.

This chain joins TRBV11-2 and TRBJ2-2; 10 bases align to TRBD2. Germline V gene data show CDR1 as SGHAT and CDR2 as FQNNGV. The CDR3 runs to 17 residues. Trimming took 4 bases from V and 5 from J; bases not matched to a gene: 10. The CDR3 coding sequence is TGTGCCAGCAGCTCAGACGAGCGGGGGGGAGATACCGGGGAGCTGTTTTTT. Translating it yields CASSSDERGGDTGELFF.

The rearrangement links TRBV4-1 to TRBJ2-2, with D perhaps matching TRBD1 (5 bases). CDR1 and CDR2 from the germline V gene are MGHRA and YSYEKL. V lost 2 bases, J lost 5 bases, and 15 bases lay in between. The CDR3 is 16 residues long. CDR3 sequence (DNA): TGCGCCAGCAGCCAACTCGGGCAGGGAAGGACCGGGGAGCTGTTTTTT. It translates to CASSQLGQGRTGELFF.

This chain links TRBV19 with TRBJ1-5; TRBD1 matches at 7 bases. Germline CDR1 reads LNHDA; CDR2 reads SQIVND (reference sequence). Losses at the gene ends were 1 base for V and 3 bases for J; bases not matched to a gene: 3. This CDR3 region has 15 residues. The CDR3 is CASSIGQGYNQPQHF. In DNA form, the CDR3 reads TGTGCCAGTAGTATAGGACAGGGTTACAATCAGCCCCAGCATTTT. The full variable domain, its missing parts supplied by reference TRBV19 and TRBJ1-5, is DGGITQSPKYLFRKEGQNVTLSCEQNLNHDAMYWYRQDPGQGLRLIYYSQIVNDFQKGDIAEGYSVSREKKESFPLTVTSAQKNPTAFYLCASSIGQGYNQPQHFGDGTRLSIL.